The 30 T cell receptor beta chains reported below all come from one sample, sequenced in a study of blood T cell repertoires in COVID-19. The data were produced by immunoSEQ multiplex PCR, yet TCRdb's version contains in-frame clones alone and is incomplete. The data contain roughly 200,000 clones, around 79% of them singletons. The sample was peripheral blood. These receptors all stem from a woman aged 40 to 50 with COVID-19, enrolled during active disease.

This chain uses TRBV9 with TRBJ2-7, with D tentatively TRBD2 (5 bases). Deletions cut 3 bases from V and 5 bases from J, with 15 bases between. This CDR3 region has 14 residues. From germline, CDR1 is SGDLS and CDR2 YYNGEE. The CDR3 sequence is CASSARDFTNEQYF. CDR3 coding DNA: TGTGCCAGCAGCGCCCGGGATTTTACCAACGAGCAGTACTTC.

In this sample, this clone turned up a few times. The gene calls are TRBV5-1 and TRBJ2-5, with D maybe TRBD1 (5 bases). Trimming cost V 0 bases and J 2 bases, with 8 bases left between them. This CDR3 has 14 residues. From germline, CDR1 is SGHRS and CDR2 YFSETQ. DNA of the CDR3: TGCGCCAGCAGCTTGGCGACAGAGCAAGAGACCCAGTACTTC. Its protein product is CASSLATEQETQYF.

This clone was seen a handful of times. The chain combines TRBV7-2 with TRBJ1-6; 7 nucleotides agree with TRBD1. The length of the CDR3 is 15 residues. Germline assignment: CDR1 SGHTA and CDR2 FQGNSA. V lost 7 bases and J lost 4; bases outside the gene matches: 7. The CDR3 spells CASIGGGLYNSPLHF. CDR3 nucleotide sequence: TGTGCCAGCATTGGAGGGGGCCTTTATAATTCACCCCTCCACTTT. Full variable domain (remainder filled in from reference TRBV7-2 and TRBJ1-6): GAGVSQSPSNKVTEKGKDVELRCDPISGHTALYWYRQSLGQGLEFLIYFQGNSAPDKSGLPSDRFSAERTGGSVSTLTIQRTQQEDSAVYLCASIGGGLYNSPLHFGNGTRLTVT.

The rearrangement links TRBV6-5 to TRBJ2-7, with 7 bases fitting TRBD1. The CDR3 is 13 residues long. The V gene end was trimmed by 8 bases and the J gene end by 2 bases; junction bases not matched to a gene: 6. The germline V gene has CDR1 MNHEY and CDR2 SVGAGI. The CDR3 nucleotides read TGTGCCAGCCGGAGACAGGGCGCCTACGAGCAGTACTTC. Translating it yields CASRRQGAYEQYF.

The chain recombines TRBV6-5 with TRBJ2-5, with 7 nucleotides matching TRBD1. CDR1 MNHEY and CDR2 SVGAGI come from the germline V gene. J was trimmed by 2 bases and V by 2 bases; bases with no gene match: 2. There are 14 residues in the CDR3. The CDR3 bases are TGTGCCAGCAGTTACGGGACAGAACAAGAGACCCAGTACTTC. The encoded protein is CASSYGTEQETQYF.

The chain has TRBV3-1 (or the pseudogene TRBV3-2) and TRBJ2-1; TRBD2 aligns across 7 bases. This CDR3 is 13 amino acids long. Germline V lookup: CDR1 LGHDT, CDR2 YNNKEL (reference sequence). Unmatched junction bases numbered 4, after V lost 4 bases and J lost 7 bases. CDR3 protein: CASSLGTMNEQFF. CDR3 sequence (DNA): TGTGCCAGCAGCCTTGGGACTATGAATGAGCAGTTCTTC.

The CDR3 nucleotides are TGCGCCAGCAGATGGGAGATAGGGGAGACCCAGTACTTC. Translated: CASRWEIGETQYF. J is TRBJ2-5 and V is TRBV5-1, with D maybe TRBD2 (5 bases). Germline-derived CDR1 and CDR2 are SGHRS and YFSETQ. Trimming pared 5 bases from V and 5 bases from J, leaving 13 bases between. CDR3 length: 13 amino acids.

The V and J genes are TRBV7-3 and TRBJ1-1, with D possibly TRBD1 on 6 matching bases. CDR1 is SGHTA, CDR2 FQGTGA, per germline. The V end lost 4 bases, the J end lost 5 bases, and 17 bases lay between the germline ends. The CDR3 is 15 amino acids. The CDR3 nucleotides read TGTGCCAGCAGCTCCTCGACAGGTGGGGGAACTGAAGCTTTCTTT. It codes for CASSSSTGGGTEAFF. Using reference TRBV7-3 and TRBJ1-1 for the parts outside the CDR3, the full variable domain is GAGVSQTPSNKVTEKGKYVELRCDPISGHTALYWYRQSLGQGPEFLIYFQGTGAADDSGLPNDRFFAVRPEGSVSTLKIQRTERGDSAVYLCASSSSTGGGTEAFFGQGTRLTVV.

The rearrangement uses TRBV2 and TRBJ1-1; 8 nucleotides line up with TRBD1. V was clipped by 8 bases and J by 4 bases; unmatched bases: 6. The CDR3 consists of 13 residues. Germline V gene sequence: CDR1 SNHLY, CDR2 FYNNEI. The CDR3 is CASLGQGITEAFF. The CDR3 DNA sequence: TGTGCCAGCCTCGGACAGGGAATCACTGAAGCTTTCTTT. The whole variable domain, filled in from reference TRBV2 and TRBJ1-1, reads EPEVTQTPSHQVTQMGQEVILRCVPISNHLYFYWYRQILGQKVEFLVSFYNNEISEKSEIFDDQFSVERPDGSNFTLKIRSTKLEDSAMYFCASLGQGITEAFFGQGTRLTVV.

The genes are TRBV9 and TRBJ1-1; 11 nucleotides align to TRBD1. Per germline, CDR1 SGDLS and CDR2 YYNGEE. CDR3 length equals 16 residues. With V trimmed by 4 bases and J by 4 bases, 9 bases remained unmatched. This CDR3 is CASSFSAGQGVTEAFF. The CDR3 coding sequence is TGTGCCAGCAGCTTCTCCGCGGGACAGGGGGTCACTGAAGCTTTCTTT.

The DNA of the CDR3 is TGTGCCAGCAGCCACCGGGACAGGGGCGCAGATACGCAGTATTTT. Translation: CASSHRDRGADTQYF. The chain uses TRBV7-6 and TRBJ2-3; 10 bases are shared with TRBD1. This CDR3 contains 15 residues. Germline V gene lookup returns CDR1 SGHVS and CDR2 FNYEAQ. The ends lost 5 bases at V and 4 bases at J; junction bases unmatched: 6.

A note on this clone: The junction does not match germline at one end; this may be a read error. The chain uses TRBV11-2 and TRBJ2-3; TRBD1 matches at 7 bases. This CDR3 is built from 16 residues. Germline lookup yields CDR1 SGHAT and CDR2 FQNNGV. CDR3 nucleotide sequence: TGTGCCAGCACCTTAAACCGGGACAGTATAGCAGATACGCAGTATTTT. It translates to CASTLNRDSIADTQYF.

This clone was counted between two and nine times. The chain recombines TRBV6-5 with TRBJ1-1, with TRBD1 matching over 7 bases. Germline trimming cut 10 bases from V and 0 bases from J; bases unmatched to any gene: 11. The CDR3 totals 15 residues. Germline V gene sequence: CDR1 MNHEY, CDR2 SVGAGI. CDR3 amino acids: CAIRGEGAVNTEAFF. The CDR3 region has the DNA TGTGCCATCCGGGGCGAGGGGGCGGTGAACACTGAAGCTTTCTTT.

The CDR3 DNA sequence: TGTGCCAGAAGCTTGTTGGACCCCGGGGAGAACACTGAAGCTTTCTTT. This gives the protein CARSLLDPGENTEAFF. This sequence joins TRBV5-3 and TRBJ1-1; D is ambiguous. TRBV5-3 is treated as an ORF (open reading frame) with a function not yet certain. The CDR3 has 16 residues. Trimming removed 1 base from V and 1 base from J, with 14 bases in between.

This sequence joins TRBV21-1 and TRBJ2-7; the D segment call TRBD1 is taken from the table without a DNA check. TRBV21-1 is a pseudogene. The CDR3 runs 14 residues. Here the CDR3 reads CASTILRDSYEQYF. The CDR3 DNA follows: TGTGCCAGCACCATTCTCCGGGACAGCTACGAGCAGTACTTC.

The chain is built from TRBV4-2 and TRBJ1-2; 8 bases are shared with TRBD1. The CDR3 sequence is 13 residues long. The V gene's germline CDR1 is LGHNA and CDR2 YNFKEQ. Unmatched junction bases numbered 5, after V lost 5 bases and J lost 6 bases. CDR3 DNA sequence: TGTGCCAGCAGCAAGAAACAGGGGGATGGCTACACCTTC. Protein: CASSKKQGDGYTF.

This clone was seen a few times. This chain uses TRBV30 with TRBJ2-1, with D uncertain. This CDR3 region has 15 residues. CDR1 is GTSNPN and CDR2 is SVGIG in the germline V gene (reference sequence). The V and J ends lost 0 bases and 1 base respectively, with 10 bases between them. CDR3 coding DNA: TGTGCCTGGAGTGTTAATGAGCCTTCCTACAATGAGCAGTTCTTC. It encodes CAWSVNEPSYNEQFF.

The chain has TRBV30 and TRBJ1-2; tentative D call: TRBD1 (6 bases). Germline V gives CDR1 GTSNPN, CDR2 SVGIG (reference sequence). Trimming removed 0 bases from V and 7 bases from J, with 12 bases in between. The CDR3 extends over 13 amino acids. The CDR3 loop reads CAWSVMGASGYTF. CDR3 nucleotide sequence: TGTGCCTGGAGTGTGATGGGGGCCTCTGGCTACACCTTC.

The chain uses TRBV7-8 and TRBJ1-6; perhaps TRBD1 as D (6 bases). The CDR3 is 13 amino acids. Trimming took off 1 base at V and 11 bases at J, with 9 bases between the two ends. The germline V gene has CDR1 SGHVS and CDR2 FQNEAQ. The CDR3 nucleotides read TGTGCCAGCAGCTTAGGGACAGAGACACCCCTCCACTTT. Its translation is CASSLGTETPLHF.

The DNA for the CDR3 is TGTGCCAGCTCACGAGGATCGATGTCACCTGAAGCTTTCTTT. Translating gives CASSRGSMSPEAFF. The chain carries TRBV18 and TRBJ1-1; D remains ambiguous. The CDR3 consists of 14 residues. V lost 4 bases and J 6 bases, leaving 15 bases between the germline ends. The germline gives CDR1 KGHSH, CDR2 LQKENI.

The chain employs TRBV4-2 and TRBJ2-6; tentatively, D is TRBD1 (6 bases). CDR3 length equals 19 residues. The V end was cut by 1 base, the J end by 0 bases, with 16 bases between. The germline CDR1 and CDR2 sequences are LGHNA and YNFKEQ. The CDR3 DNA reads TGTGCCAGCAGCCAAGGGGGGCAGGGAAATCGCTCTGGGGCCAACGTCCTGACTTTC. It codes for CASSQGGQGNRSGANVLTF.

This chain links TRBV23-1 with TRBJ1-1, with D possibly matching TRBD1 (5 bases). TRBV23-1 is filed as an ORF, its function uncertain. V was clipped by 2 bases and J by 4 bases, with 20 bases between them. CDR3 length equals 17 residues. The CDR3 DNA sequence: TGCGCCAGCAGTCAACGGCGGGGCACTTGTTTTGCCACTGAAGCTTTCTTT. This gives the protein CASSQRRGTCFATEAFF.

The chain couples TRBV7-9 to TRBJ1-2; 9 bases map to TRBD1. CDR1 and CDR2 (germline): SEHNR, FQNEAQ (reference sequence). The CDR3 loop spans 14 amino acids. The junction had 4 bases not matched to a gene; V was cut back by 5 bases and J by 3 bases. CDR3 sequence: CASSVRTGDYGYTF. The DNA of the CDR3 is TGTGCCAGCAGCGTAAGGACAGGGGACTATGGCTACACCTTC.

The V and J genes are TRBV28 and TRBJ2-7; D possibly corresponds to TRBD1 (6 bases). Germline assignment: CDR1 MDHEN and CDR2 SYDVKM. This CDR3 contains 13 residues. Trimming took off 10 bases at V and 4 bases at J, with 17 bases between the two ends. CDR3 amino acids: CATLGHPLYEQYF. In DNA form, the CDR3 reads TGTGCCACCCTGGGACACCCACTATACGAGCAGTACTTC.

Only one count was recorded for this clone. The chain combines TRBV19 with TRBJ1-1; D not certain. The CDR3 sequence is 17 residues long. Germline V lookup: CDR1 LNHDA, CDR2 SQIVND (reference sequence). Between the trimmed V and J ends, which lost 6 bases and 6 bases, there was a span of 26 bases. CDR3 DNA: TGTGCCAGTAGCCTCTTCCCAGGACGGACGGGGTTAGCTGAAGCTTTCTTT. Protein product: CASSLFPGRTGLAEAFF.

The CDR3: CASSSRPGMDNEQFF. The CDR3 DNA is TGCGCCAGCAGCTCGAGACCGGGAATGGACAATGAGCAGTTCTTC. J is TRBJ2-1 and V is TRBV5-1; D might be TRBD2 (5 bases). This CDR3 is 15 amino acids long. Trimming shortened V by 3 bases and J by 5 bases, and 15 bases separated the two germline ends. Germline CDR1 reads SGHRS; CDR2 reads YFSETQ.

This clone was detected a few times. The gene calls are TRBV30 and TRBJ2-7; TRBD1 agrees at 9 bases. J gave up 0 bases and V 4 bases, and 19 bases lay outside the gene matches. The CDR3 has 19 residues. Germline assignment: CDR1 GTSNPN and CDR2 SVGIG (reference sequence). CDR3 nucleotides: TGTGCCTGGATTCCACCGGGACAGGGACTAAGCTCATACTCCTACGAGCAGTACTTC. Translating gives CAWIPPGQGLSSYSYEQYF.

As DNA, the CDR3 is TGTGCCAGCAGTTTAGTAGCCTACGAGCAGTACTTC. Amino acids: CASSLVAYEQYF. The rearrangement uses TRBV12-3 or TRBV12-4 and TRBJ2-7; no reliable D call. The V and J ends lost 1 base and 2 bases respectively, with 3 bases between them. The CDR3 is 12 amino acids.

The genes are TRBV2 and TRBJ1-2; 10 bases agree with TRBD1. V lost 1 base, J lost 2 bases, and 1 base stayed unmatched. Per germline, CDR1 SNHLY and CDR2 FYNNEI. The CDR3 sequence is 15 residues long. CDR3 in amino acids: CASSEGGQGNYGYTF. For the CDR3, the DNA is TGTGCCAGCAGTGAAGGGGGACAGGGGAACTATGGCTACACCTTC.

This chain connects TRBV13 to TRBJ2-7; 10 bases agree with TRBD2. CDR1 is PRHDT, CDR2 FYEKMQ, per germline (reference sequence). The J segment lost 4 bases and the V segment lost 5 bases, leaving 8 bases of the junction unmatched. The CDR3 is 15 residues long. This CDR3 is CASSGPGLALYEQYF. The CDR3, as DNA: TGTGCCAGCAGCGGGCCGGGACTAGCGCTGTACGAGCAGTACTTC.